These T cell receptor beta chains were read from a single sample in a study of CD8 T cells in Susac syndrome. One entry per CDR3 protein, called by TCRdb with MiXCR from the immunoSEQ multiplex PCR reads. This repertoire shows under 200,000 distinct CDR3 sequences, roughly 95% found once; its top ten account for 0.15% to 0.2%. Sequencing was carried out using CD8+ T cells from PBMCs. The receptors shown here come from a human donor with multiple sclerosis. Both conserved end residues are part of each CDR3. The D gene is left open where the match is weak. Clone sizes are given selectively: once, few, many, or a class where the clone is expanded.

J gene	V gene	clone size	D gene	CDR3 DNA	CDR3 protein
TRBJ2-6	TRBV4-1	.	.	TGCGCCAGCAGCCAAGATACTACAGGGACTGGGGCCAACGTCCTGACTTTC	CASSQDTTGTGANVLTF
TRBJ1-1	TRBV3-1	.	.	TGTGCCAGCAGCCAAGATATCAGGAATCAGGCTTTCTTT	CASSQDIRNQAFF
TRBJ1-5	TRBV27	.	TRBD1	TGTGCCAGCAGCATAGACAGGGGCGCCCAGCCCCAGCATTTT	CASSIDRGAQPQHF
TRBJ2-1	TRBV4-1	once	.	TGCGCCAGCAGCCAATTAGTGGGGAAACTTAGATACAATGAGCAGTTCTTC	CASSQLVGKLRYNEQFF
TRBJ2-1	TRBV15	.	TRBD2	TGTGCCACCAGCAGAGAGGGACTAGGCTCCTACAATGAGCAGTTCTTC	CATSREGLGSYNEQFF
TRBJ2-2	TRBV29-1	.	TRBD1	TGCAGCGTTGGCCAGGGGGCTTATAACACCGGGGAGCTGTTTTTT	CSVGQGAYNTGELFF
TRBJ2-1	TRBV3-1	.	.	TGTGCCAGCAGCCAAGATCTGGGAGCAAGCTCCTACAATGAGCAGTTCTTC	CASSQDLGASSYNEQFF
TRBJ2-5	TRBV30	.	TRBD1	TGTGCCTGGAGTGGGACAGGGACAATGGAGACCCAGTACTTC	CAWSGTGTMETQYF
TRBJ2-7	TRBV7-9	.	.	TGTGCCAGCAGAGCTAGGGGGTACTACGAGCAGTACTTC	CASRARGYYEQYF
TRBJ2-7	TRBV28	.	.	TGTGCCAGCAGTTTAACCCGACGGGGGCTAGTACCCCCCTACGAGCAGTACTTC	CASSLTRRGLVPPYEQYF
TRBJ2-7	TRBV29-1	.	.	TGCAGCGTTGGAGACACAAACTACGAGCAGTACTTC	CSVGDTNYEQYF
TRBJ2-7	TRBV20-1	.	TRBD1	TGCAGTGCTTACAGGGGCTCCTACGAGCAGTACTTC	CSAYRGSYEQYF
TRBJ2-2	TRBV28	.	.	TGTGCCAGCAGCCGGAAGGGGGACACCGGGGAGCTGTTTTTT	CASSRKGDTGELFF
TRBJ2-1	TRBV2	few	.	TGTGCCAGCAGTATCAATGAGCAGTTCTTC	CASSINEQFF
TRBJ2-5	TRBV27	.	TRBD2	TGTGCCAGCAGTCGAAGCGCTCTGAGCGGGACCCAAGAGACCCAGTACTTC	CASSRSALSGTQETQYF
TRBJ1-1	TRBV9	once	.	TGTGCCAGCAGCCCCGGACGGGACACTGAAGCTTTCTTT	CASSPGRDTEAFF
TRBJ1-5	TRBV27	.	.	TGTGCCAGCAGCGCCAGGGGTTCCAATCAGCCCCAGCATTTT	CASSARGSNQPQHF
TRBJ2-1	TRBV6-5	.	.	TGTGCCAGCAGTTACGTTCCATCCTCCAATGAGCAGTTCTTC	CASSYVPSSNEQFF
TRBJ2-7	TRBV27	.	.	TGTGCCAGCAGCGCCTGGGACGAGCAGTACTTC	CASSAWDEQYF
TRBJ2-7	TRBV13	.	TRBD2	TGTGCCAGCAGCTTATGGCTAGCGGGGGAAGAGGGGCAGTACTTC	CASSLWLAGEEGQYF
TRBJ2-1	TRBV3-1	.	.	TGTGCCAGCAGGGGGGAGGTCAGGTCCTACAATGAGCAGTTCTTC	CASRGEVRSYNEQFF
TRBJ2-5	TRBV29-1	.	TRBD1	TGCAGCGTTAACGGACAGGGGGCTCCCCCAGAGACCCAGTACTTC	CSVNGQGAPPETQYF
TRBJ2-7	TRBV4-1	.	.	TGCGCCAGCAGTCGGACGGTCTCCTACGAGCAGTACTTC	CASSRTVSYEQYF
TRBJ1-2	TRBV27	.	TRBD1	TGTGCCAGCAGTTTGGTTGACTTCAAGGGGGCGCGGAGCTACACCTTC	CASSLVDFKGARSYTF
TRBJ2-3	TRBV27	.	.	TGTGCCACCAGTGCTAGCACAGATACGCAGTATTTT	CATSASTDTQYF
TRBJ2-1	TRBV12-3/TRBV12-4	.	TRBD2	TGTGCCAGCAGTTGGCTAGCGGGGGCCTACAATGAGCAGTTCTTC	CASSWLAGAYNEQFF
TRBJ2-7	TRBV15	once	.	TGTGCCACCAGTAACTCGGTCCTAGGTGGCGAGCAGTACTTC	CATSNSVLGGEQYF
TRBJ2-7	TRBV7-8	.	TRBD1	TGTGCCAGCAGCTCTCGGCGCGGGACAGGGTACGAGCAGTACTTC	CASSSRRGTGYEQYF
TRBJ1-2	TRBV24-1	.	.	TGTGCCACCAGTGATGGGGCGGGACTTGGCTACACCTTC	CATSDGAGLGYTF
TRBJ1-5	TRBV27	.	.	TGTGCCAGCGGTAGGGGGGGACCTCAGCCCCAGCATTTT	CASGRGGPQPQHF
TRBJ1-1	TRBV20-1	once	TRBD1	TGCAGTCCTACAGGGGGGATAAGAACTGAAGCTTTCTTT	CSPTGGIRTEAFF
TRBJ2-3	TRBV20-1	.	.	TGCAGTGCTAGAACGCCAGCGGAGCACTCCTGGGGTGGTTTGGATACGCAGTATTTT	CSARTPAEHSWGGLDTQYF
TRBJ2-2	TRBV7-3	.	.	TGTGCCAGCAGCTCCAGCATCCGGGAGCTGTTTTTT	CASSSSIRELFF
TRBJ2-3	TRBV9	.	TRBD2	TGTGCCAGCAGACCGGGACTAGCAGGAACAGATACGCAGTATTTT	CASRPGLAGTDTQYF
TRBJ1-6	TRBV3-1	.	TRBD1	TGTGCCAGCAGCCCCGGGACAGGGTTTAATTCACCCCTCCACTTT	CASSPGTGFNSPLHF
TRBJ2-7	TRBV14	.	.	TGTGCCAGCAGCCAAAAGACTAGCTACGAGCAGTACTTC	CASSQKTSYEQYF
TRBJ2-1	TRBV28	.	.	TGTGCCAGCAGCCCCGGGCCGCACAATGAGCAGTTCTTC	CASSPGPHNEQFF
TRBJ2-7	TRBV20-1	.	.	TGCAGTGCTAGAGACTCCGCTAGCGCAAACTACGAGCAGTACTTC	CSARDSASANYEQYF